This T cell receptor beta chain was obtained from a study of regulatory T cells in long-lasting Graves disease. Study outcomes and limitations: Clonotypes that were public and shared totalled fewer than 3,500 in persistent patients versus over 800 in new patients. Persistent disease was associated with favored TRBV28 usage and with favored use of TRBJ1-2 and TRBJ2-5.

Assembly of TCR beta libraries relied on iRepertoire HTBI primers together with Arm-PCR of CDR3 regions. TCRdb called the multiplex PCR reads again in MiXCR, with one record for every CDR3 protein. The sample lists fewer than 600,000 distinct CDR3 sequences, 20% to 25% occurring once. As for this clonotype: As yet, its antigen is unknown. Since a much larger clone is just one base distant, this may be a read error.

Time point described: persistent/refractory GD, antithyroid drugs over 5 years with positive TRAb. RNA from PBMCs was the source of the TCR library. Unmatched junction bases numbered 8, after V lost 4 bases and J lost 6 bases. Germline-derived CDR1 and CDR2 are DFQATT and SNEGSKA (reference sequence). There are 15 residues in the CDR3. The sequencing used peripheral blood mononuclear cells (PBMCs), collected when the disease was refractory, from a patient treated with antithyroid drugs. This chain links TRBV20-1 with TRBJ2-7, with 14 positions matching TRBD2. The origin of this receptor is a female donor with Graves disease. CDR3 sequence reads: CSAKTPGLAGGEQYF. CDR3 bases: TGCAGTGCTAAGACCCCCGGACTAGCGGGAGGCGAGCAGTACTTC.